The 4 T cell receptor beta chains reported below all come from one sample, sequenced in a study of T cell responses to AZD1222 COVID-19 vaccine (dated by TCRdb to 2020 to 2023). The method was the immunoSEQ multiplex PCR assay. TCRdb holds this immuneACCESS table with in-frame rearrangements only. Some clones are missing; in checked studies, unresolved V genes explain under half, and the rest has no known cause. This sample lists about 170,000 clones; about 90% were detected once. The ten top clones hold more than 4% of the sample. Explained via the paper, the time point label denotes: about 28 days (+/-7) after the second vaccine dose. Reading the label with the study, this specimen's treatment or condition is: meningococcal conjugate vaccine given as trial control. The starting material was peripheral blood, obtained 28 days after the second dose of the MenACWY control vaccine. The receptors stem from an adult who received the MenACWY meningococcal vaccine as a control.

The chain employs TRBV24-1 and TRBJ2-3; TRBD2 might be the D (6 bases). Deletions cut 7 bases from V and 3 bases from J, with 13 bases between. The CDR3 loop spans 14 amino acids. CDR1 and CDR2 from the germline V gene are KGHDR and SFDVKD. The CDR3 here is CATRGGAGTDTQYF. CDR3 DNA sequence: TGTGCCACCAGGGGCGGGGCCGGGACAGATACGCAGTATTTT.

The rearrangement links TRBV12-3 or TRBV12-4 to TRBJ2-7, with D unresolved. The CDR3 has 13 residues. Trimming pared 3 bases from V and 0 bases from J, leaving 6 bases between. The CDR3 spells CASSFLYSYEQYF. The CDR3 nucleotides are TGTGCCAGCAGTTTTCTCTACTCCTACGAGCAGTACTTC.

This clone appeared a few times. The chain uses TRBV19 and TRBJ2-7; D ambiguous. CDR3 length equals 13 residues. The germline V gene encodes CDR1 LNHDA and CDR2 SQIVND (reference sequence). V lost 4 bases, J lost 6 bases, and 13 bases lay in between. CDR3 region: CASSTGPTLEQYF. CDR3 sequence (DNA): TGTGCCAGTAGTACCGGACCGACACTCGAGCAGTACTTC.

This rearrangement joins TRBV27 to TRBJ2-7, with TRBD2 identical over 7 bases. Unmatched junction bases numbered 9, after V lost 8 bases and J lost 2 bases. Germline CDR1 and CDR2: MNHEY and SMNVEV (reference sequence). The CDR3 runs to 14 residues. The CDR3 reads CASDWGGRTYEQYF. CDR3 in DNA: TGTGCCAGCGACTGGGGGGGACGAACCTACGAGCAGTACTTC.